The clone carrying this T cell receptor (beta chain) was seen a single time. The antigen is undetermined. Per germline, CDR1 SGHNT and CDR2 YYREEE (reference sequence). Trimming took 4 bases from V and 6 from J, leaving 14 bases between them. The CDR3 consists of 13 residues. The repertoire was sequenced with immunoSEQ multiplex PCR; TCRdb's copy has only in-frame clones and lacks some. Of tens of thousands of clones in the sample, roughly 85% are singletons; the top ten hold about 15%. This entry is derived from a study of Ad26.COV2.S vaccination and SARS-CoV-2 variants. Points from the study as a whole: Higher spike-specific TCR breadth was found in vaccine recipients than in placebo recipients.

This specimen consisted of peripheral blood, obtained after recovery from COVID-19. This TCR came from a human donor who had recovered from COVID-19. The rearrangement links TRBV5-4 to TRBJ2-7; TRBD1 or TRBD2 may be the D gene (5 bases each). The CDR3 loop reads CASSPVYGGEQYF. CDR3 DNA: TGTGCCAGCAGCCCGGTCTATGGGGGCGAGCAGTACTTC.